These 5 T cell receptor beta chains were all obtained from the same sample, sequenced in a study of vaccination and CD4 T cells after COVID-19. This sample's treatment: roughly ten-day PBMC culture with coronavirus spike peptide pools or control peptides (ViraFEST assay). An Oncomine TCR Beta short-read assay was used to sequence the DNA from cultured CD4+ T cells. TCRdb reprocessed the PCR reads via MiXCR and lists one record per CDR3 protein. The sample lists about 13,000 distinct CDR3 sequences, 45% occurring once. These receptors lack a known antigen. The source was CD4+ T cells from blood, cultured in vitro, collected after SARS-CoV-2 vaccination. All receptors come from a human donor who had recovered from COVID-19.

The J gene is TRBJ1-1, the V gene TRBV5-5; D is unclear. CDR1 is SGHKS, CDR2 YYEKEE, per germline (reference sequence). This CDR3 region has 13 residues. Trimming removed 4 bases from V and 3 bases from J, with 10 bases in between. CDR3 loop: CASSLDHYTEAFF. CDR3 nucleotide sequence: TGTGCCAGCAGCCTTGACCATTACACTGAAGCTTTCTTT.

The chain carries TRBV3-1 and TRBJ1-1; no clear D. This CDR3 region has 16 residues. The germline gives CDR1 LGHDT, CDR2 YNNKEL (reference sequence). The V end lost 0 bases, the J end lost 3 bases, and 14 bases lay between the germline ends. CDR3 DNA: TGTGCCAGCAGCCAAGAGGGTAGGTTGGCGGACACTGAAGCTTTCTTT. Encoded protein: CASSQEGRLADTEAFF. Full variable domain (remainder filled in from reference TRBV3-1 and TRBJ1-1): DTAVSQTPKYLVTQMGNDKSIKCEQNLGHDTMYWYKQDSKKFLKIMFSYNNKELIINETVPNRFSPKSPDKAHLNLHINSLELGDSAVYFCASSQEGRLADTEAFFGQGTRLTVV.

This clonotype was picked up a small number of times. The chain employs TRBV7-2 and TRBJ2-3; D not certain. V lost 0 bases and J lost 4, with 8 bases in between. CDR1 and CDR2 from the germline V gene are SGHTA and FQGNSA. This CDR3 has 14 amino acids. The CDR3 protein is CASSLAIHADTQYF. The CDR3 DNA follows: TGTGCCAGCAGCTTAGCCATTCACGCAGATACGCAGTATTTT.

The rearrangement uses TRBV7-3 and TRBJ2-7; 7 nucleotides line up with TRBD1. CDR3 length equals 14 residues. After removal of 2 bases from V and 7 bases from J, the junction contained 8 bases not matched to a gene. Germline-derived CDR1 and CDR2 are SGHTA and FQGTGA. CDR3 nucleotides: TGTGCCAGCAGCTTATCGAAGGGGGCTCGGGAGCAGTACTTC. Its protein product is CASSLSKGAREQYF.

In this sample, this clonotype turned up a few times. CDR3 in amino acids: CASSPGPKDEDTQYF. In DNA form, the CDR3 reads TGTGCCAGCAGTCCGGGGCCGAAGGATGAAGATACGCAGTATTTT. This chain joins TRBV25-1 and TRBJ2-3; D possibly matches TRBD1 or TRBD2 (5 bases each). The CDR3 is made up of 15 amino acids. Germline values: CDR1 MGHDK, CDR2 SYGVNS. V was cut by 5 bases and J by 5 bases, with 17 bases left in between.